This T cell receptor beta chain was captured by sequencing in a study of T cell responses to AZD1222 COVID-19 vaccine. Germline CDR1 is KGHSH and CDR2 is LQKENI. The V segment lost 3 bases and the J segment 8 bases; nucleotides outside the gene matches: 8. The CDR3 is made up of 16 amino acids. Method: immunoSEQ multiplex PCR; TCRdb's copy keeps in-frame clones and lacks some. The profile shows more than 150,000 clones, approximately 86% of them singletons. This receptor was taken from an adult who had recovered from COVID-19. Sequencing was performed on peripheral blood, taken after recovery from COVID-19. V and J are TRBV18 and TRBJ2-1; 12 positions agree with TRBD2. The CDR3 loop is CASSPLAGGLADEQFF. CDR3 sequence (DNA): TGTGCCAGCTCACCCCTAGCGGGGGGGCTTGCGGATGAGCAGTTCTTC. Looking up the rest from reference TRBV18 and TRBJ2-1 gives the full variable domain: NAGVMQNPRHLVRRRGQEARLRCSPMKGHSHVYWYRQLPEEGLKFMVYLQKENIIDESGMPKERFSAEFPKEGPSILRIQQVVRGDSAAYFCASSPLAGGLADEQFFGPGTRLTVL.